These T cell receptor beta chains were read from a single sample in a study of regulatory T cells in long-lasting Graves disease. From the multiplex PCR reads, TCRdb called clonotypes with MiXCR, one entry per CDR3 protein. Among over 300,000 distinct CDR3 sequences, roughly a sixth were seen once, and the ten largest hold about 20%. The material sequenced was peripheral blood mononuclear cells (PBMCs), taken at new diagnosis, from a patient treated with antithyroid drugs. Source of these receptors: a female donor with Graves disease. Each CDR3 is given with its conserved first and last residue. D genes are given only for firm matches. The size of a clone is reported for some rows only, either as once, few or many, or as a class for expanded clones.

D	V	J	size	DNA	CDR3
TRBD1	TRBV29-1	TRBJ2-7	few	TGCAGCGCCTCACAGGGGAGCTCCTACGAGCAGTACTTC	CSASQGSSYEQYF
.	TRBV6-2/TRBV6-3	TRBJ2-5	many	TGTGCCAGCAGTTCGTCAGCCACGGGAGAGGAAGAGACCCAGTACTTC	CASSSSATGEEETQYF
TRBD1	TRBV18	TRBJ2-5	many	TGTGCCAGCAGTCCGCCGACAGGGCAGGAGACCCAGTACTTC	CASSPPTGQETQYF
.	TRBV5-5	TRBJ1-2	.	TGTGCCAGCAGCTTGGGGGGTGGCAGCTACACCTTC	CASSLGGGSYTF
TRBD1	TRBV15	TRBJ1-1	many	TGTGCCACCAGCAGGACAGGGGGGAACACTGAAGCTTTCTTT	CATSRTGGNTEAFF
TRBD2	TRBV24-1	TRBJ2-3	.	TGTGCCACCAGTGATCCCACCCAGCGGACTAGCGGGAGGAGCGTAGATACGCAGTATTTT	CATSDPTQRTSGRSVDTQYF
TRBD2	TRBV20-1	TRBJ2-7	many	TGCAGTGCTAGTTGGGCTAGCGGGCCCGAGCCCTACGAGCAGTACTTC	CSASWASGPEPYEQYF
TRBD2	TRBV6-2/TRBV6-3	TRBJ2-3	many	TGTGCCAGCGGTGAGGGCCTAGCGGCTAGCACAGATACGCAGTATTTT	CASGEGLAASTDTQYF
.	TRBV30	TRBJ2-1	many	TGTGCCTGGAACCCCGTACTGGGGTCCAGCTCCTACAATGAGCAGTTCTTC	CAWNPVLGSSSYNEQFF
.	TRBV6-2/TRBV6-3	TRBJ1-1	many	TGTGCCAGCAGCCCCAATCCTTCGCGCGGAATCGACACTGAAGCTTTCTTT	CASSPNPSRGIDTEAFF
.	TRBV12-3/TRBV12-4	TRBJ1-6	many	TGTGCCAGCAGTTTAAGAGATAATTCACCCCTCCACTTT	CASSLRDNSPLHF
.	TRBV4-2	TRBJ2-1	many	TGTGCCAGCAGCCCAAGGGAAGCGGGTAACTCCTACAATGAGCAGTTCTTC	CASSPREAGNSYNEQFF
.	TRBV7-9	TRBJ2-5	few	TGTGCCAGCAGCTTAGAGGTTTTGTCCGGGAGACCAATTAAAGAGACCCAGTACTTC	CASSLEVLSGRPIKETQYF
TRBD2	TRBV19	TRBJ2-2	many	TGTGCCAGTAGTATGCGGGGGGGTAAGCTGTTTTTT	CASSMRGGKLFF
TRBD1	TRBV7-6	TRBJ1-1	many	TGTGCCAGCAGCTTAGGACAGGGGGTTCCTTTCTTT	CASSLGQGVPFF
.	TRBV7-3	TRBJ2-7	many	TGTGCCAGCAGCTTATTCGGGGGGCTCGAGCAGTACTTC	CASSLFGGLEQYF
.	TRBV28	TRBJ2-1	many	TGTGCCAGCAGCTCCGGGACACAGGACTACAATGAGCAGTTCTTC	CASSSGTQDYNEQFF
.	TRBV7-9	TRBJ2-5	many	TGTGCCAGCAGCTTCAGGACTGAGTACACCCAGTACTTC	CASSFRTEYTQYF
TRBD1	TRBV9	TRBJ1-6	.	TGTGCCAGCAGCCGGACAGGTCGAGGTTCACCCCTCCACTTT	CASSRTGRGSPLHF
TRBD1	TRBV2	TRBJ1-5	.	TGTGCCAGCAGGGGAGCTAGGGACAGATACAATCAGCCCCAGCATTTT	CASRGARDRYNQPQHF
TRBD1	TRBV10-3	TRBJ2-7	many	TGTGCCATCAGTCAGGCCCCACAGGGGACCTACGAGCAGTACTTC	CAISQAPQGTYEQYF
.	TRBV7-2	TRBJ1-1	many	TGTGCCAGCAGGGAACACCAGGGACTCCCTGAAGCTTTCTTT	CASREHQGLPEAFF
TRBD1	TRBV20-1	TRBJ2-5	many	TGCAGTGCTAGAGATCTACAGGGGGAGACCCAGTACTTC	CSARDLQGETQYF